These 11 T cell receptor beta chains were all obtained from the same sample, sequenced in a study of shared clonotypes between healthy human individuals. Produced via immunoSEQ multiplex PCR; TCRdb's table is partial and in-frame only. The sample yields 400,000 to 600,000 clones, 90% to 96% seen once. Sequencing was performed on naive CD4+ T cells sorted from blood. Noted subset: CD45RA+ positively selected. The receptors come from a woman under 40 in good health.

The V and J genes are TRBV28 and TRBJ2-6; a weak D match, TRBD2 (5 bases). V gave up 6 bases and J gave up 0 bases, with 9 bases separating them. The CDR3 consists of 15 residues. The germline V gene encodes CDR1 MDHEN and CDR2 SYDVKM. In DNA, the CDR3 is TGTGCCAGCAGCCGCGGGTACTCTGGGGCCAACGTCCTGACTTTC. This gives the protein CASSRGYSGANVLTF.

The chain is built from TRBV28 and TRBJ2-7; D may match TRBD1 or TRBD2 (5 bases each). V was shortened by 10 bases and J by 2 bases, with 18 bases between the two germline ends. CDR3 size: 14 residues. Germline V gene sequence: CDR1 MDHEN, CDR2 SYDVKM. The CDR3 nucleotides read TGTGCCATCACCCCTGGGACGGCCACCTACGAGCAGTACTTC. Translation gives CAITPGTATYEQYF.

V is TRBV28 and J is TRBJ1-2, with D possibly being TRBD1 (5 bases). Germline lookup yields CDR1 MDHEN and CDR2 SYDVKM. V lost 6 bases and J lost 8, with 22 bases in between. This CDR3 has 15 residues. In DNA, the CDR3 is TGTGCCAGCAGCCCCCTCCAGGGCGCAGTGAAGGGCTACACCTTC. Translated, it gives CASSPLQGAVKGYTF.

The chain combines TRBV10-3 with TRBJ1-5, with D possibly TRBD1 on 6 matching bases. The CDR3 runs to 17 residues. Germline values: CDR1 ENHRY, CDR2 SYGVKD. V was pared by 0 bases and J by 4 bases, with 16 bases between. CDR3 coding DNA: TGTGCCATCAGTGAGTCTCTGGGGGCAGGCCTGAATCAGCCCCAGCATTTT. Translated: CAISESLGAGLNQPQHF.

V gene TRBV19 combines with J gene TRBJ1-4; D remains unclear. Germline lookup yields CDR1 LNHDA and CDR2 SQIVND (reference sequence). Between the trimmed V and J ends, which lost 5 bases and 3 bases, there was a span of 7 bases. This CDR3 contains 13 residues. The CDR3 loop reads CASSRVANEKLFF. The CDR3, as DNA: TGTGCCAGTAGTCGGGTGGCTAATGAAAAACTGTTTTTT.

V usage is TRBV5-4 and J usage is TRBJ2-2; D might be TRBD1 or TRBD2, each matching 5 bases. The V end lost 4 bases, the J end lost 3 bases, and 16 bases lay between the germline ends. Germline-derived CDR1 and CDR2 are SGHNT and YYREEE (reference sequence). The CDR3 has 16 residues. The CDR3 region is CASSIRPGRHTGELFF. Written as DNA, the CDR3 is TGTGCCAGCAGCATAAGACCGGGACGTCACACCGGGGAGCTGTTTTTT.

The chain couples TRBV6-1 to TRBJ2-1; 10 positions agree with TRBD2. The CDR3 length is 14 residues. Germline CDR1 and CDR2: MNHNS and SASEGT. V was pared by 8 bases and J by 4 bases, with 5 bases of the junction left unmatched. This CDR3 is CASQLAGTYNEQFF. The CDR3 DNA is TGTGCCAGCCAACTAGCGGGAACTTACAATGAGCAGTTCTTC.

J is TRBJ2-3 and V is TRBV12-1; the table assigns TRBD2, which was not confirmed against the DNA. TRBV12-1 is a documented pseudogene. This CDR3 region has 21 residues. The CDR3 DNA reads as TGTGCCAGCAGCTTTGGCGGGTCTTTAGCGGGAGGGGGTTGGGGCACAGATACGCAGTATTTT. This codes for CASSFGGSLAGGGWGTDTQYF.

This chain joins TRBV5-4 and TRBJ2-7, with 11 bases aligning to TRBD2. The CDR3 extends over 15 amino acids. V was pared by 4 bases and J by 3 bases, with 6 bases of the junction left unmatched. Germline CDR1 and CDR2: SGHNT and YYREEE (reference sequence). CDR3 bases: TGTGCCAGCAGCAGTGGACTAGCGGGTGGCTACGAGCAGTACTTC. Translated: CASSSGLAGGYEQYF. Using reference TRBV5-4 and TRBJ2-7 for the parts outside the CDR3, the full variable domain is ETGVTQSPTHLIKTRGQQVTLRCSSQSGHNTVSWYQQALGQGPQFIFQYYREEENGRGNFPPRFSGLQFPNYSSELNVNALELDDSALYLCASSSGLAGGYEQYFGPGTRLTVT.

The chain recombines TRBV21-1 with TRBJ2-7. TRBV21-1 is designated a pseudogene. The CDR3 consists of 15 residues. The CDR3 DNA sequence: TGTGCCAGCAGCAAAGCCGATAGGGTACAGTACGAGCAGTACTTC. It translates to CASSKADRVQYEQYF.

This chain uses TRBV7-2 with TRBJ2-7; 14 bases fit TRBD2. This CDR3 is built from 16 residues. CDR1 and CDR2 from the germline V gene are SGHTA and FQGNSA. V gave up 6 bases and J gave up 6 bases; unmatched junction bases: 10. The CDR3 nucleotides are TGTGCCAGCAGTCGAAAGGGGACTAGCGGGAGCAGCGAGCAGTACTTC. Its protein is CASSRKGTSGSSEQYF.